This TCR beta chain was obtained from a study of beta chain features in type 1 diabetes. As every portion of the isolated RNA was reverse transcribed, the sequencing read expressed TCRB transcripts. Assay: immunoSEQ multiplex PCR; the TCRdb copy retains only in-frame clones and omits some. The table records roughly 370,000 clones, approximately 15% of them present only once. The V and J ends lost 3 bases and 5 bases respectively, with 4 bases between them. The CDR3 has 11 amino acids. CDR1 LGHNT and CDR2 FRNRAP come from the germline V gene. Sequencing input: naive CD4+ T cells from blood. The sequence derives from a man aged 30 to 39 in good health. The rearrangement links TRBV12-5 to TRBJ2-5; D unresolved. Here the CDR3 DNA reads TGTGCTAGTGGTTTTGTGGAGACCCAGTACTTC. Protein product: CASGFVETQYF.